This T cell receptor beta chain emerged from a study of T cells in Graves' hyperthyroidism and ophthalmopathy. TCR beta CDR3 regions were amplified from RNA transcripts. The TCR CDR3 first-round RT-PCR relied on the HTBI primer set. MiXCR, applied by TCRdb to the multiplex PCR reads, yields one record per CDR3 protein. The top ten hold around 30% of the sample, which has 300,000 to 500,000 distinct CDR3 sequences, roughly 13% seen once. A few counts support this clonotype. The antigen is undetermined. In germline, CDR1 is SQVTM, CDR2 ANQGSEA. The V and J ends lost 2 bases and 6 bases respectively, with 19 bases between them. The CDR3 is 15 amino acids. Study-level points and caveats: Among clonotypes expanded in thyroid above 0.001, most were also found in blood. Stable hyperthyroidism was separated from ophthalmopathy by a model based on 13 V-J features.

Under 3 months was the duration of disease in ophthalmopathy patients, who also had a Clinical Activity Score of at least 3 and a NOSPECS grade of at least 4. Uncontrolled infections, other autoimmune diseases, pregnancy or lactation led to exclusion of patients. The chain uses TRBV29-1 and TRBJ1-1; D is unresolved. Sequencing input: blood. The origin of this receptor is a man in his fifties with Graves' ophthalmopathy. The CDR3 reads CSVEYFGQSYAEAFF. DNA for the CDR3: TGCAGCGTTGAATACTTCGGTCAAAGCTACGCTGAAGCTTTCTTT.